Presented here are 3 T cell receptor beta chains from one specimen sequenced in a study of blood T cell repertoires in COVID-19. Some clones are missing from TCRdb's copy, which holds only in-frame ones; the method was immunoSEQ multiplex PCR. The sample comprises roughly 15,000 clones, around 74% of which are singletons, and roughly an eighth rests with the top ten. Sequencing was carried out using peripheral blood. Source of these receptors: a man aged 55 to 70 with acute or convalescent COVID-19.

V usage is TRBV7-9 and J usage is TRBJ1-1, with D maybe TRBD1 (5 bases). The CDR3 is 13 amino acids. The germline V and J ends were trimmed by 4 bases and 4 bases, with 10 bases remaining between them. The germline gives CDR1 SEHNR, CDR2 FQNEAQ (reference sequence). CDR3 in amino acids: CASSSTGITEAFF. CDR3 coding DNA: TGTGCCAGCAGCTCCACAGGTATCACTGAAGCTTTCTTT.

V usage is TRBV4-3 and J usage is TRBJ2-3, with D unclear. The germline V and J ends were trimmed by 0 bases and 3 bases, with 13 bases remaining between them. Germline-derived CDR1 and CDR2 are LGHNA and YSLEER. The length of the CDR3 is 16 residues. CDR3 loop: CASSQDFTSRTDTQYF. The CDR3 DNA follows: TGCGCCAGCAGCCAAGATTTCACATCCAGGACAGATACGCAGTATTTT.

The chain couples TRBV7-9 to TRBJ2-7, with 9 bases identical to TRBD1. The germline V gene encodes CDR1 SEHNR and CDR2 FQNEAQ (reference sequence). J was trimmed by 5 bases and V by 5 bases; bases with no gene match: 7. The CDR3 is made up of 14 amino acids. The CDR3 nucleotides read TGTGCCAGCAGCCTCTGGGACAGGGAGCACGAGCAGTACTTC. Its protein is CASSLWDREHEQYF. The full variable domain, in which reference TRBV7-9 and TRBJ2-7 provide the parts outside the CDR3, is DTGVSQNPRHKITKRGQNVTFRCDPISEHNRLYWYRQTLGQGPEFLTYFQNEAQLEKSRLLSDRFSAERPKGSFSTLEIQRTEQGDSAMYLCASSLWDREHEQYFGPGTRLTVT.